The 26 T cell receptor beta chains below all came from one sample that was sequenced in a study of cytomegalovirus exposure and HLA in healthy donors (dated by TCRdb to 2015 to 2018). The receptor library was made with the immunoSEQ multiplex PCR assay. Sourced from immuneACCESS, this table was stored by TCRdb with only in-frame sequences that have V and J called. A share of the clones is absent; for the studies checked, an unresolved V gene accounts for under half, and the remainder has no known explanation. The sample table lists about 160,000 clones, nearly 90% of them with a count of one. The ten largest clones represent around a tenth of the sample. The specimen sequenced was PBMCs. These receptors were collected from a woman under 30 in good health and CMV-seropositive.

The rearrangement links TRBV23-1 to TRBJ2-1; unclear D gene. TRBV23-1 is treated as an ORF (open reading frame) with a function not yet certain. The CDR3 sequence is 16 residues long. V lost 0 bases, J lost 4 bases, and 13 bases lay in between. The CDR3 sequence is CASSQSTWQVYNEQFF. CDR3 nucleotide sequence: TGCGCCAGCAGTCAATCTACGTGGCAGGTTTACAATGAGCAGTTCTTC.

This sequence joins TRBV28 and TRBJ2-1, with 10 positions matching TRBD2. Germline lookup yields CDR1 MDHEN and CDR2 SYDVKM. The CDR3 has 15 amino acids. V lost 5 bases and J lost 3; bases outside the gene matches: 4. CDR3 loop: CASSPGLADYNEQFF. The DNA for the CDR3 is TGTGCCAGCAGTCCCGGACTAGCGGACTACAATGAGCAGTTCTTC.

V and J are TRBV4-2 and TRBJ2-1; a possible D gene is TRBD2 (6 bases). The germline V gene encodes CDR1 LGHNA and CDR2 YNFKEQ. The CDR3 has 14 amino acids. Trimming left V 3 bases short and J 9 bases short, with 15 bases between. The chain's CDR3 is CASSHRSGDGEQFF. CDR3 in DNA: TGTGCCAGCAGCCATAGGTCGGGAGATGGTGAGCAGTTCTTC.

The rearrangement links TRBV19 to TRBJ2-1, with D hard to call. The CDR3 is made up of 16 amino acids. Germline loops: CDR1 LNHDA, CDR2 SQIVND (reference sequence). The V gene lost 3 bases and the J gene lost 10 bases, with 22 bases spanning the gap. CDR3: CASSIRRHSFSREQFF. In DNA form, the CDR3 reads TGTGCCAGTAGTATTCGTAGACACTCGTTCTCACGGGAGCAGTTCTTC. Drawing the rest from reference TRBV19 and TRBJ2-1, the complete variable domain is DGGITQSPKYLFRKEGQNVTLSCEQNLNHDAMYWYRQDPGQGLRLIYYSQIVNDFQKGDIAEGYSVSREKKESFPLTVTSAQKNPTAFYLCASSIRRHSFSREQFFGPGTRLTVL.

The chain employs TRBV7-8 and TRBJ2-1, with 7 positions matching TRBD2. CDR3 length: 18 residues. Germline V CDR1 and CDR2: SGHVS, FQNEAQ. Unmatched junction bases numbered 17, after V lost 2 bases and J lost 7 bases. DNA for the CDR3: TGTGCCAGCAGCTTACGAGGCGGGAGAGGGGATAGTGGGAATGAGCAGTTCTTC. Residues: CASSLRGGRGDSGNEQFF.

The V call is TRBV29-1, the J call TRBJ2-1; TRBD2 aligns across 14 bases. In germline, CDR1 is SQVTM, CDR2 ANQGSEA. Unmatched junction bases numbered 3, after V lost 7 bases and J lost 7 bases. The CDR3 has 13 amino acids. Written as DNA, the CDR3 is TGCAGCGAGAGGACTAGCGGGAGGAATGAGCAGTTCTTC. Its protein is CSERTSGRNEQFF.

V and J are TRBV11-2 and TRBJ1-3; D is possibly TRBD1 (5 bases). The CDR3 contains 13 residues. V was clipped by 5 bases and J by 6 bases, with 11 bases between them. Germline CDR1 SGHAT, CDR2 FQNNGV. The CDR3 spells CASSLRQKNTIYF. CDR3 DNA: TGTGCCAGCAGCCTCCGACAGAAAAACACCATATATTTT.

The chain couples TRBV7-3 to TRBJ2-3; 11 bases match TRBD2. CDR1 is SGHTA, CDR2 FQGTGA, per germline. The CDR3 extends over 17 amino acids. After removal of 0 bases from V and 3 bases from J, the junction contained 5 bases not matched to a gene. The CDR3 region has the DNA TGTGCCAGCAGCTTAACCCAACTAGCGGGAGTGACAGATACGCAGTATTTT. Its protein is CASSLTQLAGVTDTQYF.

The CDR3 nucleotides are TGTGCCAGCAGACATGACAGGGGTGAGGGGTACGAGCAGTACTTC. It yields the protein CASRHDRGEGYEQYF. The chain is built from TRBV6-6 and TRBJ2-7; TRBD1 matches 8 bases. Germline-derived CDR1 and CDR2 are MNHNY and SVGAGI (reference sequence). The CDR3 has 15 amino acids. The V segment lost 6 bases and the J segment 4 bases; nucleotides outside the gene matches: 11.

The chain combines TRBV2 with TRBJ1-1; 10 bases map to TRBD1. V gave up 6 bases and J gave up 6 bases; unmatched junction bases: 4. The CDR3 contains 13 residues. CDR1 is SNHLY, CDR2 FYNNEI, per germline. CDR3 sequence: CASRGQGHAEAFF. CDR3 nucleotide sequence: TGTGCCAGCAGGGGACAGGGGCACGCTGAAGCTTTCTTT.

The CDR3 coding sequence is TGTGCCAGCAGCCGTATCCGGGAATCAGGAGCAGATACGCAGTATTTT. It is translated as CASSRIRESGADTQYF. This chain links TRBV5-6 with TRBJ2-3; possible D gene TRBD2, 5 bases. V was pared by 4 bases and J by 4 bases, with 19 bases between. CDR1 is SGHDT, CDR2 YYEEEE, per germline. The CDR3 has 16 residues.

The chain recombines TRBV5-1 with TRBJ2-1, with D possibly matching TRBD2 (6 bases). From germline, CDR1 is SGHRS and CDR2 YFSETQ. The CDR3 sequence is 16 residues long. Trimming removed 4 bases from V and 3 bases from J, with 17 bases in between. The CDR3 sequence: CASSAASGLSYNEQFF. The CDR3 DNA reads TGCGCCAGCAGCGCCGCAAGCGGGCTAAGCTACAATGAGCAGTTCTTC.

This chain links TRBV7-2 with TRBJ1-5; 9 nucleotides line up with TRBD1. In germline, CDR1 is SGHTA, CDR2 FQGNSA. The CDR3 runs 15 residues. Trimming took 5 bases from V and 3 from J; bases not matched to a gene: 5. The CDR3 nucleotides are TGTGCCAGCAGCGCCCGGGACAGGGTCAATCAGCCCCAGCATTTT. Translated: CASSARDRVNQPQHF. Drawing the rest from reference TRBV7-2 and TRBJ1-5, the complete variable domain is GAGVSQSPSNKVTEKGKDVELRCDPISGHTALYWYRQSLGQGLEFLIYFQGNSAPDKSGLPSDRFSAERTGGSVSTLTIQRTQQEDSAVYLCASSARDRVNQPQHFGDGTRLSIL.

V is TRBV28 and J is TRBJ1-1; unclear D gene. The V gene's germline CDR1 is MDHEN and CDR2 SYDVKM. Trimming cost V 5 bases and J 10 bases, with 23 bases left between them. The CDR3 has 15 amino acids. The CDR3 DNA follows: TGTGCCAGCAGTGAGTTCGGCGGCCGAGGAGATCTAGCTTTCTTT. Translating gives CASSEFGGRGDLAFF.

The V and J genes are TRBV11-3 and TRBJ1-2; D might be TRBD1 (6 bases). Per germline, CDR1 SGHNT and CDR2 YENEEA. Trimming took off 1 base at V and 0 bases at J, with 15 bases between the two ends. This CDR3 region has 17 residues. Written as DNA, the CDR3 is TGTGCCAGCAGCTTAGCTACAGGGCCCACCTCTAACTATGGCTACACCTTC. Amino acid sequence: CASSLATGPTSNYGYTF.

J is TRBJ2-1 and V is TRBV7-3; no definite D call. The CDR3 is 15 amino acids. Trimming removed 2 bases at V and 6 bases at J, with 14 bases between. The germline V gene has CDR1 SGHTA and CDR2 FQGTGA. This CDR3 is CASSLASTSPNEQFF. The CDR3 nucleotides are TGTGCCAGCAGCTTAGCTAGTACCTCTCCCAATGAGCAGTTCTTC.

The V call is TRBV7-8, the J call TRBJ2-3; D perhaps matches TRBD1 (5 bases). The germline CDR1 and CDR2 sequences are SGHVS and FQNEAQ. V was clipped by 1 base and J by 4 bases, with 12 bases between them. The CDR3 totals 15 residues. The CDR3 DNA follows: TGTGCCAGCAGCTTAGAGGGGATCAGGGCAGATACGCAGTATTTT. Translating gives CASSLEGIRADTQYF.

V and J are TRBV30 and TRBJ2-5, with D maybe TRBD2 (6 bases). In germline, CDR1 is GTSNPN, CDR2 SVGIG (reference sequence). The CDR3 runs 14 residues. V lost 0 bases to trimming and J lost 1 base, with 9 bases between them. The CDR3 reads CAWSVWGVQETQYF. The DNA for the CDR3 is TGTGCCTGGAGTGTATGGGGGGTCCAAGAGACCCAGTACTTC.

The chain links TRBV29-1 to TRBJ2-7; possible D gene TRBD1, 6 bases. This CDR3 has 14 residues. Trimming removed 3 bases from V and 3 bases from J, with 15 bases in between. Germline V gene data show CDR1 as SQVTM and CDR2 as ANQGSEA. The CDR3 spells CSVEGVGASYEQYF. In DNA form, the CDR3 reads TGCAGCGTTGAGGGGGTGGGGGCTAGCTACGAGCAGTACTTC.

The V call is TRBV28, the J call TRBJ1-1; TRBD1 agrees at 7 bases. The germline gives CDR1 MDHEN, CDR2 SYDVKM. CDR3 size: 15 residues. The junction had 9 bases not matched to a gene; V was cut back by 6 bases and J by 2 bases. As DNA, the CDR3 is TGTGCCAGCAGGACCACGGGACAGACAAACACTGAAGCTTTCTTT. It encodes CASRTTGQTNTEAFF. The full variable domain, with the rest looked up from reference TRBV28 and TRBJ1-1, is DVKVTQSSRYLVKRTGEKVFLECVQDMDHENMFWYRQDPGLGLRLIYFSYDVKMKEKGDIPEGYSVSREKKERFSLILESASTNQTSMYLCASRTTGQTNTEAFFGQGTRLTVV.

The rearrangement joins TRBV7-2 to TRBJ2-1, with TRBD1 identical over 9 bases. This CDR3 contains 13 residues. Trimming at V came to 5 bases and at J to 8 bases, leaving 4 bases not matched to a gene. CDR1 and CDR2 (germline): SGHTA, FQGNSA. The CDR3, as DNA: TGTGCCAGCAGCATACAGGGGGCTGATGAGCAGTTCTTC. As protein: CASSIQGADEQFF.

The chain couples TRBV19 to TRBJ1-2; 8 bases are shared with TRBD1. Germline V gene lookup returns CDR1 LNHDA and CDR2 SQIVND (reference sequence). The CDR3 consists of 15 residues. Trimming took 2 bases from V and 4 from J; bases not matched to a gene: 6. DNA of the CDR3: TGTGCCAGTAGTATAACAAGACAGGGGATCTATGGCTACACCTTC. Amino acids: CASSITRQGIYGYTF.

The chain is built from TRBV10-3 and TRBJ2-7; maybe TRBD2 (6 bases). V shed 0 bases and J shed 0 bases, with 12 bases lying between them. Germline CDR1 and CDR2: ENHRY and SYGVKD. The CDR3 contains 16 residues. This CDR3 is CAISESVRGRSYEQYF. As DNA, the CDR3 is TGTGCCATCAGTGAGTCGGTGCGGGGCCGCTCCTACGAGCAGTACTTC.

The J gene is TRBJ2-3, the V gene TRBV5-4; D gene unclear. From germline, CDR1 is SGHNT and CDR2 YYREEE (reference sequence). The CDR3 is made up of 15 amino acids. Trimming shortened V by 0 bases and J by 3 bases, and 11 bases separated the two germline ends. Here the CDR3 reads CASSLDSGLTDTQYF. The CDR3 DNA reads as TGTGCCAGCAGCTTGGATTCAGGTCTGACAGATACGCAGTATTTT.

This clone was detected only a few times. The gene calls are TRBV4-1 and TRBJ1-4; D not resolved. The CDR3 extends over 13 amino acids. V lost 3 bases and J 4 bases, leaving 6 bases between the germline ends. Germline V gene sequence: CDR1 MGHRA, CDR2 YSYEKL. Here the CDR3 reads CASSQAINEKLFF. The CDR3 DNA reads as TGCGCCAGCAGCCAGGCCATTAATGAAAAACTGTTTTTT.

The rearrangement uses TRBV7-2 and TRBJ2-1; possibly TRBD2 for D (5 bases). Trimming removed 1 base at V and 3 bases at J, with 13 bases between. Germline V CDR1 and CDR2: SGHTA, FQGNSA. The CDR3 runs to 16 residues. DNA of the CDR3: TGTGCCAGCAGCTTAGGGGCCGGGATAAGCTACAATGAGCAGTTCTTC. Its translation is CASSLGAGISYNEQFF.